This T cell receptor beta chain was observed in a study of OX40 agonist ivuxolimab in advanced cancers. Study-wide background: The study gave patients intravenous ivuxolimab at 0.01 to 10 mg/kg every 2 weeks.

The CDR3 has 14 residues. V lost 3 bases and J lost 6; bases outside the gene matches: 6. Germline values: CDR1 MNHEY, CDR2 SMNVEV (reference sequence). Study findings and constraints: With doses of 0.1 to 3.0 mg/kg, CD4+ and CD8+ blood T cells had undergone clonal expansion by week 6. Expanded clones belonging to CD8+ T cells outnumbered, on average, those of CD4+.

Note on this clone: Its antigen is as yet unknown.

Using immunoSEQ multiplex PCR, the repertoire was profiled, and TCRdb retains in-frame clones only, with some absent. The sample includes around 9,800 clones, roughly 73% seen only once; the top ten take more than 25%. The sequence derives from an adult with an advanced solid tumor such as melanoma, head and neck, liver or kidney cancer. This rearrangement joins TRBV27 to TRBJ1-2; TRBD1 agrees at 8 bases. The sample consisted of CD4+ or CD8+ T cells sorted from blood, taken in a trial of the OX40 agonist ivuxolimab. The CDR3 nucleotides are TGTGCCAGCAGTTTCGGAGGACAGGGTGATGGCTACACCTTC. This encodes CASSFGGQGDGYTF.